A single sample gave rise to the 13 T cell receptor beta chains below, sequenced in a study of cytomegalovirus exposure and HLA in healthy donors (TCRdb year 2017). Library preparation used the immunoSEQ multiplex PCR assay. For the multiplex PCR, a mixture combining 60 forward primers for TCR Vbeta segments and 13 reverse primers for TCR Jbeta segments was used. TCRdb re-hosts the immuneACCESS table, in-frame sequences only. Its copies lack some clones; in the studies checked, an unresolved V gene accounts for under half of them, and the cause for the rest is not known. This sample comprises just over 95,000 clones, about 78% of them detected only once. The ten largest account for about 4% of the sample. Source material: PBMCs. Receptors originate from a woman in her forties in good health and CMV-seropositive.

The chain uses TRBV2 and TRBJ2-7; D might be TRBD1 (5 bases). Germline loops: CDR1 SNHLY, CDR2 FYNNEI. V was cut by 7 bases and J by 7 bases, with 17 bases left in between. The CDR3 length is 13 residues. The CDR3 sequence is CASTLTDLVEQYF. The CDR3 DNA reads TGTGCCAGCACCTTGACAGACCTGGTTGAGCAGTACTTC. Complete variable domain (other parts from reference TRBV2 and TRBJ2-7): EPEVTQTPSHQVTQMGQEVILRCVPISNHLYFYWYRQILGQKVEFLVSFYNNEISEKSEIFDDQFSVERPDGSNFTLKIRSTKLEDSAMYFCASTLTDLVEQYFGPGTRLTVT.

The chain combines TRBV2 with TRBJ1-2; D possibly corresponds to TRBD1 (6 bases). This CDR3 has 13 residues. Trimming pared 8 bases from V and 3 bases from J, leaving 13 bases between. CDR1 is SNHLY and CDR2 is FYNNEI in the germline V gene. The chain's CDR3 is CASRIGQYYGYTF. CDR3 nucleotide sequence: TGTGCCAGCCGTATAGGACAGTACTATGGCTACACCTTC.

J is TRBJ1-5 and V is TRBV19, with TRBD1 identical over 9 bases. The CDR3 runs to 14 residues. Germline V CDR1 and CDR2: LNHDA, SQIVND (reference sequence). The trim removed 5 bases at V and 6 bases at J, leaving 5 bases unmatched. The CDR3 loop reads CASSPTGGGQPQHF. The CDR3 DNA follows: TGTGCCAGTAGTCCGACAGGGGGAGGTCAGCCCCAGCATTTT.

CDR3 nucleotides: TGTGCCAGCAGTTTGGACAGGTACAATCAGCCCCAGCATTTT. Encoded protein: CASSLDRYNQPQHF. This chain links TRBV27 with TRBJ1-5, with 7 bases that match TRBD1. The length of the CDR3 is 14 residues. Trimming at V came to 3 bases and at J to 3 bases, leaving 2 bases not matched to a gene. Germline CDR1 and CDR2: MNHEY and SMNVEV (reference sequence).

This chain joins TRBV5-4 and TRBJ2-5; 7 nucleotides match TRBD2. V was clipped by 0 bases and J by 5 bases; unmatched bases: 19. The germline V gene encodes CDR1 SGHNT and CDR2 YYREEE (reference sequence). The CDR3 sequence is 19 residues long. In nucleotides, the CDR3 is TGTGCCAGCAGCTTGGGCGGGGGTGGATCCCCAAATCCCCGGGAGACCCAGTACTTC. Amino acid sequence: CASSLGGGGSPNPRETQYF.

The gene calls are TRBV19 and TRBJ2-4; 10 nucleotides agree with TRBD2. The CDR3 spans 16 residues. Germline V CDR1 and CDR2: LNHDA, SQIVND (reference sequence). V trimming: 7 bases; J trimming: 5 bases; junction bases outside the gene matches: 11. The CDR3 DNA sequence: TGTGCCAGTACCCGTCAAGCGGGAGGGGGACAAAACATTCAGTACTTC. This encodes CASTRQAGGGQNIQYF.

This sequence joins TRBV4-2 and TRBJ1-5; D may be TRBD1 (6 bases). The V gene's germline CDR1 is LGHNA and CDR2 YNFKEQ. The CDR3 is 14 amino acids. The V gene lost 4 bases and the J gene lost 5 bases, with 12 bases spanning the gap. DNA for the CDR3: TGTGCCAGCAGCCCAAGACAGGTGGATCAGCCCCAGCATTTT. Translation gives CASSPRQVDQPQHF.

The genes are TRBV5-1 and TRBJ1-1; TRBD1 might be the D (5 bases). Germline CDR1 SGHRS, CDR2 YFSETQ. The CDR3 has 14 residues. Between the trimmed V and J ends, which lost 3 bases and 1 base, there was a span of 10 bases. The CDR3 reads CASSSQGWNTEAFF. CDR3 coding DNA: TGCGCCAGCAGCTCTCAGGGTTGGAACACTGAAGCTTTCTTT.

This clone has a handful of counts. V usage is TRBV7-9 and J usage is TRBJ2-5; 11 nucleotides line up with TRBD2. Germline assignment: CDR1 SEHNR and CDR2 FQNEAQ (reference sequence). Trimming at V came to 7 bases and at J to 5 bases, leaving 6 bases not matched to a gene. The CDR3 runs to 14 residues. DNA of the CDR3: TGTGCCAGCAACATAGCGGGAGGGCCCGAGACCCAGTACTTC. Its translation is CASNIAGGPETQYF.

The rearrangement joins TRBV4-1 to TRBJ1-6; 8 bases fit TRBD1. J gave up 10 bases and V 1 base, and 9 bases lay outside the gene matches. Germline CDR1 reads MGHRA; CDR2 reads YSYEKL. This CDR3 has 16 amino acids. This CDR3 reads CASSQVSGGAGSPLHF. The CDR3 DNA sequence: TGCGCCAGCAGCCAAGTATCAGGGGGCGCGGGGTCACCCCTCCACTTT.

The chain has TRBV19 and TRBJ2-7; 10 bases map to TRBD2. V was pared by 5 bases and J by 3 bases, with 7 bases of the junction left unmatched. The length of the CDR3 is 15 residues. Germline V gene lookup returns CDR1 LNHDA and CDR2 SQIVND (reference sequence). The CDR3 region has the DNA TGTGCCAGTAGTCTCGGGACTAGCGCTTACTACGAGCAGTACTTC. Its translation: CASSLGTSAYYEQYF.

CDR3 in DNA: TGTGCCAGCAGCGCCGCAACTAGCGGGAGAGACGAGCAGTACTTC. It translates to CASSAATSGRDEQYF. V and J are TRBV11-2 and TRBJ2-7, with 11 bases fitting TRBD2. Germline V CDR1 and CDR2: SGHAT, FQNNGV. The CDR3 consists of 15 residues. J lost 5 bases, V lost 5 bases, and 8 bases had no gene match.

The chain carries TRBV6-6 and TRBJ2-5, with TRBD2 matching over 9 bases. The CDR3 runs 15 residues. The V segment lost 7 bases and the J segment 3 bases; nucleotides outside the gene matches: 9. The germline V gene encodes CDR1 MNHNY and CDR2 SVGAGI (reference sequence). The CDR3 nucleotides are TGTGCCAGCATTAATAGCGGGAGATTTAAAGAGACCCAGTACTTC. As protein: CASINSGRFKETQYF.